The 28 T cell receptor beta chains reported below all come from one sample, sequenced in a study of blood T cell repertoires in COVID-19. Profiled with immunoSEQ multiplex PCR; TCRdb holds only in-frame clones, not every one. Counted here are some 220,000 clones, about 86% occurring once; the ten biggest clones make up approximately 1.3%. The sample comprised PBMCs or T cells enriched from blood (not recorded which). The receptors here all came from a woman between 40 and 55 years old with acute COVID-19.

The gene calls are TRBV10-3 and TRBJ1-1; D call uncertain. The CDR3 sequence is 13 residues long. Germline CDR1 and CDR2: ENHRY and SYGVKD. V was trimmed by 11 bases and J by 2 bases, leaving 15 bases between them. The CDR3 reads CALRQEPNTEAFF. The CDR3 DNA sequence: TGTGCCCTTCGGCAGGAACCCAACACTGAAGCTTTCTTT.

The CDR3 region has the DNA TGTGCCAGTAGTATTGGGACAGGGAGTTGGGCCAAAAACATTCAGTACTTC. Amino acids: CASSIGTGSWAKNIQYF. The V call is TRBV19, the J call TRBJ2-4; TRBD1 matches at 9 bases. Germline assignment: CDR1 LNHDA and CDR2 SQIVND (reference sequence). With 3 bases clipped from V and 1 base from J, the junction kept 7 bases outside the gene matches. This CDR3 contains 17 residues.

This clone appeared once. The CDR3 sequence is CASSQSVQGKKTQYF. DNA of the CDR3: TGCGCCAGCAGTCAATCGGTACAGGGGAAGAAGACCCAGTACTTC. The chain uses TRBV23-1 and TRBJ2-5, with 7 bases identical to TRBD1. TRBV23-1 is an open reading frame whose function is uncertain. V was pared by 0 bases and J by 6 bases, with 7 bases of the junction left unmatched. The CDR3 runs to 15 residues.

The chain uses TRBV29-1 and TRBJ2-7; 8 bases line up with TRBD1. Germline V gene data show CDR1 as SQVTM and CDR2 as ANQGSEA. V lost 5 bases to trimming and J lost 2 bases; unmatched junction nucleotides: 8. The CDR3 has 14 amino acids. DNA of the CDR3: TGCAGCGTTTTCACAGGGGGAACCACCTACGAGCAGTACTTC. This codes for CSVFTGGTTYEQYF.

The chain carries TRBV19 and TRBJ2-3; possibly TRBD1 for D (6 bases). Germline V lookup: CDR1 LNHDA, CDR2 SQIVND (reference sequence). V lost 3 bases to trimming and J lost 0 bases, with 13 bases between them. The CDR3 totals 16 residues. CDR3 in DNA: TGTGCCAGTAGTATGAGGACAGAGCCTAGCACAGATACGCAGTATTTT. Its translation: CASSMRTEPSTDTQYF.

The chain is built from TRBV15 and TRBJ1-4, with a possible D match to TRBD1 (5 bases). This CDR3 is 14 amino acids long. V shed 8 bases and J shed 3 bases, with 13 bases lying between them. Germline V gene lookup returns CDR1 LNHNV and CDR2 YYDKDF (reference sequence). The CDR3 here is CATAGNSPNEKLFF. The DNA for the CDR3 is TGTGCCACCGCAGGGAACTCCCCTAATGAAAAACTGTTTTTT.

V is TRBV7-8 and J is TRBJ1-2, with D hard to call. CDR1 SGHVS and CDR2 FQNEAQ come from the germline V gene. This CDR3 comprises 13 residues. With 5 bases removed from V and 3 bases from J, the gap between germline ends came to 10 bases. The CDR3 reads CASSPRRDYGYTF. The CDR3 bases are TGTGCCAGCAGCCCCCGGAGGGACTATGGCTACACCTTC.

The chain has TRBV27 and TRBJ1-2, with 7 bases fitting TRBD1. CDR1 and CDR2 from the germline V gene are MNHEY and SMNVEV (reference sequence). J lost 7 bases, V lost 6 bases, and 14 bases had no gene match. There are 15 residues in the CDR3. The CDR3 protein is CASRYGRQGSSGYTF. The CDR3 bases are TGTGCCAGCAGGTACGGCCGACAGGGTAGTAGTGGCTACACCTTC.

The chain couples TRBV6-5 to TRBJ1-4, with D tentatively TRBD1 (6 bases). Germline V gene lookup returns CDR1 MNHEY and CDR2 SVGAGI. This CDR3 has 13 amino acids. Deletions cut 0 bases from V and 12 bases from J, with 11 bases between. The CDR3 reads CASSYSWTAQLFF. For the CDR3, the DNA is TGTGCCAGCAGTTACTCGTGGACAGCTCAACTGTTTTTT.

The chain links TRBV9 to TRBJ2-5; 7 bases map to TRBD2. Germline V lookup: CDR1 SGDLS, CDR2 YYNGEE. The J segment lost 1 base and the V segment lost 0 bases, leaving 6 bases of the junction unmatched. CDR3 length equals 16 residues. Written as DNA, the CDR3 is TGTGCCAGCAGCGTAGGGGCTAGCGGAGCCCAAGAGACCCAGTACTTC. This sequence encodes CASSVGASGAQETQYF.

The chain links TRBV18 to TRBJ2-2; 8 bases match TRBD2. Germline CDR1 KGHSH, CDR2 LQKENI. V shed 0 bases, J shed 1 base, and the junction held 10 bases outside the gene matches. The CDR3 is 19 residues long. The CDR3 nucleotides are TGTGCCAGCTCACCACCTGGCGCGACTAGCGAGTGGAACACCGGGGAGCTGTTTTTT. This gives the protein CASSPPGATSEWNTGELFF.

The V gene is TRBV19, the J gene TRBJ2-2; TRBD2 matches 7 bases. Trimming removed 4 bases from V and 5 bases from J; junction bases left unmatched: 1. The germline gives CDR1 LNHDA, CDR2 SQIVND (reference sequence). This CDR3 contains 13 residues. The CDR3 sequence is CASSRGGTGELFF. CDR3 nucleotide sequence: TGTGCCAGTAGTAGGGGAGGGACCGGGGAGCTGTTTTTT.

This rearrangement joins TRBV7-6 to TRBJ2-2; 11 bases are a match to TRBD2. The trim removed 4 bases at V and 3 bases at J, leaving 7 bases unmatched. Germline V gene sequence: CDR1 SGHVS, CDR2 FNYEAQ. The CDR3 loop spans 17 amino acids. The CDR3 DNA follows: TGTGCCAGCAGCTCCACCACTAGCGGGGGATACACCGGGGAGCTGTTTTTT. This translates into CASSSTTSGGYTGELFF.

V gene TRBV6-2 or TRBV6-3 combines with J gene TRBJ1-4; tentative D call: TRBD1 (6 bases). Germline V gene data show CDR1 as MNHEY and CDR2 as SVGEGT. The CDR3 is 14 residues long. The ends were cut back, 2 bases at V and 10 bases at J, with 14 bases in the middle. CDR3 in DNA: TGTGCCAGCAGTTACCGGGACAATACTGGAAAACTGTTTTTT. This encodes CASSYRDNTGKLFF.

This clone showed up just once. This chain uses TRBV7-3 with TRBJ2-1, with D perhaps TRBD2 (6 bases). Per the germline V gene, CDR1 is SGHTA and CDR2 is FQGTGA. CDR3 length: 12 residues. V was clipped by 0 bases and J by 10 bases, with 7 bases between them. This CDR3 is CASSLTGREQFF. The CDR3 DNA sequence: TGTGCCAGCAGCTTAACGGGGAGGGAGCAGTTCTTC.

The chain links TRBV29-1 to TRBJ2-5; 7 bases map to TRBD1. Germline V gene lookup returns CDR1 SQVTM and CDR2 ANQGSEA. The V segment lost 5 bases and the J segment 2 bases; nucleotides outside the gene matches: 2. CDR3 length: 12 residues. Here the CDR3 reads CSVRTGQETQYF. The CDR3 nucleotides read TGCAGCGTTAGGACAGGTCAAGAGACCCAGTACTTC.

The chain links TRBV19 to TRBJ1-4; D is possibly TRBD1 (6 bases). The CDR3 runs to 16 residues. Trimming took 6 bases from V and 8 from J, leaving 22 bases between them. Germline V gene lookup returns CDR1 LNHDA and CDR2 SQIVND (reference sequence). As DNA, the CDR3 is TGTGCCAGTAGCAGACAGGCGCCCGTGATGGGGGAAAAACTGTTTTTT. Protein product: CASSRQAPVMGEKLFF.

The chain combines TRBV27 with TRBJ2-1; TRBD2 might be the D (6 bases). The CDR3 has 15 amino acids. V was clipped by 2 bases and J by 3 bases, with 11 bases between them. CDR1 and CDR2 from the germline V gene are MNHEY and SMNVEV (reference sequence). CDR3 bases: TGTGCCAGCAGTTTAGACGGGAGTAACTACAATGAGCAGTTCTTC. It translates to CASSLDGSNYNEQFF.

CDR3 amino acids: CASSIGLSLVRGKPDQPQHF. CDR3 bases: TGTGCCAGTAGTATAGGCCTCTCTCTGGTCAGGGGGAAACCCGATCAGCCCCAGCATTTT. The V call is TRBV19, the J call TRBJ1-5, with 7 bases fitting TRBD1. This CDR3 is built from 20 residues. Germline CDR1 LNHDA, CDR2 SQIVND (reference sequence). The V segment lost 1 base and the J segment 5 bases; nucleotides outside the gene matches: 20.

This chain connects TRBV28 to TRBJ1-1; a weak D match, TRBD1 (5 bases). Per the germline V gene, CDR1 is MDHEN and CDR2 is SYDVKM. The V end lost 7 bases, the J end lost 1 base, and 19 bases lay between the germline ends. CDR3 length: 16 amino acids. This CDR3 is CASNPRGRGRNTEAFF. For the CDR3, the DNA is TGTGCCAGCAACCCGAGGGGTCGGGGGAGGAACACTGAAGCTTTCTTT.

The CDR3 here is CASSRGAQPQHF. In nucleotides, the CDR3 is TGTGCCAGCAGCCGCGGGGCTCAGCCCCAGCATTTT. The gene calls are TRBV3-1 (or the pseudogene TRBV3-2) and TRBJ1-5; tentative D call: TRBD1 (5 bases). Germline V gives CDR1 LGHDT, CDR2 YNNKEL (reference sequence). The V and J ends lost 4 bases and 6 bases respectively, with 7 bases between them. The length of the CDR3 is 12 residues.

This clone was counted only a few times. The V and J genes are TRBV5-5 and TRBJ2-7; 7 nucleotides match TRBD1. J was trimmed by 0 bases and V by 1 base; bases with no gene match: 7. CDR3 length equals 16 residues. CDR1 is SGHKS, CDR2 YYEKEE, per germline (reference sequence). Written as DNA, the CDR3 is TGTGCCAGCAGCTTGAGTGGGGACAGCTCCTCCTACGAGCAGTACTTC. This codes for CASSLSGDSSSYEQYF.

The V and J genes are TRBV6-5 and TRBJ1-5; D gene unclear. Trimming left V 7 bases short and J 3 bases short, with 10 bases between. Germline values: CDR1 MNHEY, CDR2 SVGAGI. The CDR3 is made up of 13 amino acids. CDR3 loop: CASKNLSNQPQHF. The CDR3 DNA follows: TGTGCCAGCAAAAACCTATCCAATCAGCCCCAGCATTTT.

The rearrangement links TRBV5-1 to TRBJ2-7, with TRBD2 matching over 7 bases. Germline values: CDR1 SGHRS, CDR2 YFSETQ. V shed 4 bases and J 1 base; nucleotides not matched to a gene: 8. This CDR3 is built from 15 residues. CDR3 region: CASSPLGGDSYEQYF. CDR3 in DNA: TGCGCCAGCAGCCCCTTGGGGGGGGATTCCTACGAGCAGTACTTC.

V and J are TRBV18 and TRBJ2-1; tentatively, D is TRBD2 (7 bases). This CDR3 contains 15 residues. V was cut by 1 base and J by 7 bases, with 14 bases left in between. Per the germline V gene, CDR1 is KGHSH and CDR2 is LQKENI. The CDR3 sequence: CASSPRGGSLNEQFF. CDR3 nucleotides: TGTGCCAGCTCACCACGGGGGGGCAGTTTGAATGAGCAGTTCTTC. Based on the CDR3 plus reference TRBV18 and TRBJ2-1, the full variable domain is NAGVMQNPRHLVRRRGQEARLRCSPMKGHSHVYWYRQLPEEGLKFMVYLQKENIIDESGMPKERFSAEFPKEGPSILRIQQVVRGDSAAYFCASSPRGGSLNEQFFGPGTRLTVL.

This chain joins TRBV18 and TRBJ1-6; the match to TRBD1 covers 7 bases. V lost 8 bases and J lost 2; bases outside the gene matches: 9. The CDR3 extends over 16 amino acids. The germline CDR1 and CDR2 sequences are KGHSH and LQKENI. In DNA, the CDR3 is TGTGCCAGCACGCCGGGACAGAATCCCTATAATTCACCCCTCCACTTT. Protein product: CASTPGQNPYNSPLHF.

This chain joins TRBV4-1 and TRBJ2-7, with 8 nucleotides matching TRBD2. The junction had 13 bases not matched to a gene; V was cut back by 4 bases and J by 8 bases. The CDR3 is made up of 15 amino acids. Germline values: CDR1 MGHRA, CDR2 YSYEKL. DNA for the CDR3: TGCGCCAGCAGCCGAGAGGGGACTAGGAATTCCAAGCAGTACTTC. It translates to CASSREGTRNSKQYF.

V gene TRBV7-9 combines with J gene TRBJ2-1; D remains ambiguous. CDR1 is SEHNR and CDR2 is FQNEAQ in the germline V gene (reference sequence). The CDR3 has 15 amino acids. Trimming stripped 5 bases from V and 0 bases from J, with 11 bases between. DNA of the CDR3: TGTGCCAGCAGCCACACAGAGAGCTCCTACAATGAGCAGTTCTTC. Its translation: CASSHTESSYNEQFF.